These 27 T cell receptor beta chains originate from one sample sequenced in a study of shared clonotypes between healthy human individuals. This table comes from immunoSEQ multiplex PCR, and its TCRdb copy is limited to in-frame clones, with some not included. Of about 1,800,000 clones in the sample, about 94% were seen once. CD45RO-negative cells were positively selected for CCR7, leaving out terminally differentiated effector memory CD45RA+ cells. The sequenced material came from naive CD8+ T cells sorted from blood. The receptors stem from a man aged 18 to 30 in good health.

In its sample, this clone was seen once. The gene calls are TRBV9 and TRBJ1-1; D is uncertain. Trimming removed 0 bases from V and 0 bases from J, with 12 bases in between. CDR3 length: 16 residues. CDR1 is SGDLS, CDR2 YYNGEE, per germline. For the CDR3, the DNA is TGTGCCAGCAGCGTAGCCCTCCCCGGGGTGAACACTGAAGCTTTCTTT. This gives the protein CASSVALPGVNTEAFF.

This chain uses TRBV6-5 with TRBJ2-2; 8 nucleotides match TRBD1. Germline values: CDR1 MNHEY, CDR2 SVGAGI. V shed 6 bases and J 0 bases; nucleotides not matched to a gene: 3. The length of the CDR3 is 15 residues. CDR3 sequence reads: CASSPTGANTGELFF. CDR3 sequence (DNA): TGTGCCAGCAGCCCGACAGGGGCGAACACCGGGGAGCTGTTTTTT.

This clone was observed once. The rearrangement joins TRBV6-5 to TRBJ1-5; 7 bases agree with TRBD1. The V gene's germline CDR1 is MNHEY and CDR2 SVGAGI. Trimming took 5 bases from V and 6 from J; bases not matched to a gene: 4. The CDR3 is 13 residues long. Here the CDR3 DNA reads TGTGCCAGCAGTCCCTCAGGGGGTCAGCCCCAGCATTTT. Translated: CASSPSGGQPQHF.

This clone was counted a few times. The chain carries TRBV7-9 and TRBJ1-2; D may be TRBD1 (5 bases). This CDR3 is 14 amino acids long. The germline CDR1 and CDR2 sequences are SEHNR and FQNEAQ (reference sequence). V lost 6 bases and J 2 bases, leaving 13 bases between the germline ends. This chain's CDR3 is CASRNSTGNYGYTF. The CDR3 coding sequence is TGTGCCAGCAGAAATAGTACAGGCAACTATGGCTACACCTTC.

This chain connects TRBV9 to TRBJ1-2, with D perhaps TRBD1 (5 bases). The germline V gene encodes CDR1 SGDLS and CDR2 YYNGEE. The ends were cut back, 5 bases at V and 7 bases at J, with 21 bases in the middle. The CDR3 is 15 amino acids. The CDR3 protein is CASRPGPMDPRGYTF. In DNA, the CDR3 is TGTGCCAGCAGGCCGGGACCTATGGATCCCCGTGGCTACACCTTC. The whole variable domain, remainder taken from reference TRBV9 and TRBJ1-2, is DSGVTQTPKHLITATGQRVTLRCSPRSGDLSVYWYQQSLDQGLQFLIQYYNGEERAKGNILERFSAQQFPDLHSELNLSSLELGDSALYFCASRPGPMDPRGYTFGSGTRLTVV.

The chain joins TRBV6-5 to TRBJ2-2, with a tentative D call TRBD1 (6 bases). Germline V gene lookup returns CDR1 MNHEY and CDR2 SVGAGI. V lost 2 bases to trimming and J lost 7 bases, with 8 bases between them. This CDR3 is 13 amino acids long. The CDR3, as DNA: TGTGCCAGCAGTTACGAGGGGGACGGGGAGCTGTTTTTT. Translation: CASSYEGDGELFF.

This chain joins TRBV7-8 and TRBJ2-3, with unresolved D. Trimming took 8 bases from V and 0 from J, leaving 6 bases between them. From germline, CDR1 is SGHVS and CDR2 FQNEAQ. The CDR3 loop spans 12 amino acids. The CDR3 reads CASGPSTDTQYF. The CDR3 DNA is TGTGCCAGCGGGCCGAGCACAGATACGCAGTATTTT.

The chain recombines TRBV6-5 with TRBJ1-4; D not resolved. The CDR3 sequence is 15 residues long. The germline V gene encodes CDR1 MNHEY and CDR2 SVGAGI. Trimming stripped 0 bases from V and 8 bases from J, with 13 bases between. This chain's CDR3 is CASSYSRGGDEKLFF. CDR3 sequence (DNA): TGTGCCAGCAGTTACTCGAGAGGCGGAGACGAAAAACTGTTTTTT.

The chain employs TRBV6-5 and TRBJ2-1; 10 nucleotides line up with TRBD2. Germline V gives CDR1 MNHEY, CDR2 SVGAGI. The CDR3 sequence is 13 residues long. Losses at the gene ends were 5 bases for V and 8 bases for J; bases not matched to a gene: 3. Here the CDR3 reads CASSDSGGYEQFF. The CDR3 DNA follows: TGTGCCAGCAGTGATAGCGGGGGGTATGAGCAGTTCTTC.

The chain employs TRBV5-5 and TRBJ1-3; 11 positions agree with TRBD1. J lost 0 bases, V lost 3 bases, and 11 bases had no gene match. The germline gives CDR1 SGHKS, CDR2 YYEKEE (reference sequence). The CDR3 is made up of 19 amino acids. The CDR3 loop is CASSSHGQGATISGNTIYF. The CDR3, as DNA: TGTGCCAGCAGCTCCCACGGACAGGGGGCCACTATCTCTGGAAACACCATATATTTT.

The chain employs TRBV9 and TRBJ2-7; D gene unclear. There are 14 residues in the CDR3. Germline V gene lookup returns CDR1 SGDLS and CDR2 YYNGEE. Deletions cut 0 bases from V and 0 bases from J, with 7 bases between. DNA of the CDR3: TGTGCCAGCAGCGTAGTCTCGAGCTCCTACGAGCAGTACTTC. Residues: CASSVVSSSYEQYF.

The chain carries TRBV7-8 and TRBJ2-5; perhaps D is TRBD1 or TRBD2 (5 bases each). In germline, CDR1 is SGHVS, CDR2 FQNEAQ. This CDR3 comprises 18 residues. V gave up 0 bases and J gave up 1 base, with 18 bases separating them. The DNA of the CDR3 is TGTGCCAGCAGCTTAGCGCTGTACGGGGCGGGTCGCCAAGAGACCCAGTACTTC. Its protein product is CASSLALYGAGRQETQYF. The full variable domain, with the rest looked up from reference TRBV7-8 and TRBJ2-5, is GAGVSQSPRYKVAKRGQDVALRCDPISGHVSLFWYQQALGQGPEFLTYFQNEAQLDKSGLPSDRFFAERPEGSVSTLKIQRTQQEDSAVYLCASSLALYGAGRQETQYFGPGTRLLVL.

The genes are TRBV27 and TRBJ2-1; TRBD2 agrees at 14 bases. V shed 3 bases, J shed 5 bases, and the junction held 12 bases outside the gene matches. This CDR3 contains 19 residues. In germline, CDR1 is MNHEY, CDR2 SMNVEV (reference sequence). The CDR3 protein is CASSLFGTSGGPLDNEQFF. The CDR3 DNA sequence: TGTGCCAGCAGTTTGTTCGGGACTAGCGGGGGCCCTCTTGACAATGAGCAGTTCTTC.

This rearrangement joins TRBV6-5 to TRBJ2-7; D is undetermined. This CDR3 comprises 13 residues. Germline CDR1 reads MNHEY; CDR2 reads SVGAGI. Between the trimmed V and J ends, which lost 5 bases and 2 bases, there was a span of 10 bases. As DNA, the CDR3 is TGTGCCAGCAGTCCGTCCCCCGCCTACGAGCAGTACTTC. Its protein product is CASSPSPAYEQYF.

The V call is TRBV7-2, the J call TRBJ1-2; 8 nucleotides line up with TRBD1. J gave up 5 bases and V 4 bases, and 9 bases lay outside the gene matches. Germline V gene data show CDR1 as SGHTA and CDR2 as FQGNSA. This CDR3 contains 15 residues. In DNA form, the CDR3 reads TGTGCCAGCAGCTCGATCTCAGGGGGCGCTTATGGCTACACCTTC. This codes for CASSSISGGAYGYTF.

This chain links TRBV6-5 with TRBJ2-1; tentatively, D is TRBD2 (6 bases). Trimming pared 8 bases from V and 7 bases from J, leaving 18 bases between. This CDR3 region has 14 residues. Per germline, CDR1 MNHEY and CDR2 SVGAGI. The CDR3 spells CASGHLLAGNEQFF. The DNA of the CDR3 is TGTGCCAGCGGGCATCTACTGGCGGGGAATGAGCAGTTCTTC.

The chain uses TRBV6-5 and TRBJ2-1, with a possible D match to TRBD1 (6 bases). Germline lookup yields CDR1 MNHEY and CDR2 SVGAGI. V lost 6 bases to trimming and J lost 7 bases, with 13 bases between them. The CDR3 sequence is 13 residues long. CDR3 region: CASRSGADNEQFF. The CDR3 nucleotides read TGTGCCAGCAGGTCAGGGGCTGATAATGAGCAGTTCTTC.

The chain has TRBV19 and TRBJ1-5; 10 nucleotides match TRBD1. The V gene's germline CDR1 is LNHDA and CDR2 SQIVND (reference sequence). V shed 3 bases and J 2 bases; nucleotides not matched to a gene: 4. The length of the CDR3 is 16 residues. The CDR3 region is CASSISGTGGNQPQHF. The CDR3 DNA is TGTGCCAGTAGTATTAGTGGGACAGGGGGCAATCAGCCCCAGCATTTT. Full variable domain (outside the CDR3, taken from reference TRBV19 and TRBJ1-5): DGGITQSPKYLFRKEGQNVTLSCEQNLNHDAMYWYRQDPGQGLRLIYYSQIVNDFQKGDIAEGYSVSREKKESFPLTVTSAQKNPTAFYLCASSISGTGGNQPQHFGDGTRLSIL.

The chain recombines TRBV10-2 with TRBJ1-2, with 11 positions matching TRBD1. J was trimmed by 10 bases and V by 0 bases; bases with no gene match: 4. Looked up from germline, CDR1 is WSHSY and CDR2 is SAAADI. CDR3 length: 14 amino acids. The DNA for the CDR3 is TGCGCCAGCAGTGAGTCTAGGACAGGGGGCAACTACACCTTC. It codes for CASSESRTGGNYTF.

This rearrangement joins TRBV9 to TRBJ2-3; 10 bases match TRBD2. This CDR3 has 15 amino acids. V lost 0 bases and J lost 6; bases outside the gene matches: 4. Germline V gives CDR1 SGDLS, CDR2 YYNGEE. CDR3 DNA sequence: TGTGCCAGCAGCGTAGATCTAGCGGGAGCGGATACGCAGTATTTT. It codes for CASSVDLAGADTQYF. Full variable domain (rest looked up from reference TRBV9 and TRBJ2-3): DSGVTQTPKHLITATGQRVTLRCSPRSGDLSVYWYQQSLDQGLQFLIQYYNGEERAKGNILERFSAQQFPDLHSELNLSSLELGDSALYFCASSVDLAGADTQYFGPGTRLTVL.

Details on this clone: The identical CDR3 is also encoded by other nucleotide sequences in the sample. The chain carries TRBV9 and TRBJ2-2; D gene unclear. This CDR3 has 13 amino acids. CDR1 and CDR2 (germline): SGDLS, YYNGEE. The V and J ends lost 4 bases and 0 bases respectively, with 4 bases between them. CDR3 loop: CASSISNTGELFF. The CDR3 DNA reads TGTGCCAGCAGCATTTCGAACACCGGGGAGCTGTTTTTT.

With respect to this clone: Other DNA sequences within the sample encode an identical CDR3. The rearrangement uses TRBV7-2 and TRBJ2-1; D is perhaps TRBD1 (6 bases). The germline V gene encodes CDR1 SGHTA and CDR2 FQGNSA. V lost 1 base and J 3 bases, leaving 10 bases between the germline ends. The CDR3 runs 15 residues. The CDR3 bases are TGTGCCAGCAGCTTAGAAGGGGGAAGCTACAATGAGCAGTTCTTC. It yields the protein CASSLEGGSYNEQFF. The complete variable domain, with remaining parts taken from reference TRBV7-2 and TRBJ2-1, reads GAGVSQSPSNKVTEKGKDVELRCDPISGHTALYWYRQSLGQGLEFLIYFQGNSAPDKSGLPSDRFSAERTGGSVSTLTIQRTQQEDSAVYLCASSLEGGSYNEQFFGPGTRLTVL.

A single count supports this clone. The genes are TRBV25-1 and TRBJ1-6; 8 bases align to TRBD1. V shed 1 base and J 9 bases; nucleotides not matched to a gene: 8. This CDR3 comprises 16 residues. The germline CDR1 and CDR2 sequences are MGHDK and SYGVNS. CDR3 in amino acids: CASSELGQGAFSPLHF. As DNA, the CDR3 is TGTGCCAGCAGTGAATTAGGCCAGGGGGCCTTTTCACCCCTCCACTTT.

The chain uses TRBV5-1 and TRBJ2-7; D gene ambiguous. The ends were cut back, 4 bases at V and 0 bases at J, with 14 bases in the middle. The CDR3 has 15 amino acids. In germline, CDR1 is SGHRS, CDR2 YFSETQ. CDR3 nucleotide sequence: TGCGCCAGCAGCCCTCAGGCGGTCCTCTCCTACGAGCAGTACTTC. Amino acid sequence: CASSPQAVLSYEQYF.

The V call is TRBV13, the J call TRBJ2-7; 8 nucleotides align to TRBD2. The CDR3 has 18 residues. Germline V CDR1 and CDR2: PRHDT, FYEKMQ (reference sequence). The trim removed 0 bases at V and 1 base at J, leaving 11 bases unmatched. As DNA, the CDR3 is TGTGCCAGCAGCTTAGGGCTAGCGGGCGCCCTCCAGTCCTACGAGCAGTACTTC. This encodes CASSLGLAGALQSYEQYF.

The chain recombines TRBV6-6 with TRBJ1-2, with D perhaps TRBD1 (5 bases). The ends were cut back, 5 bases at V and 6 bases at J, with 13 bases in the middle. The CDR3 consists of 13 residues. Germline loops: CDR1 MNHNY, CDR2 SVGAGI (reference sequence). In DNA, the CDR3 is TGTGCCAGCAGTGCCCACAGGCTCCATGGCTACACCTTC. Translated, it gives CASSAHRLHGYTF.

The chain has TRBV27 and TRBJ1-2, with D perhaps TRBD1 (5 bases). Deletions cut 5 bases from V and 2 bases from J, with 12 bases between. This CDR3 contains 14 residues. Germline lookup yields CDR1 MNHEY and CDR2 SMNVEV (reference sequence). Here the CDR3 reads CASSMTTDNYGYTF. The CDR3, as DNA: TGTGCCAGCAGTATGACGACAGACAACTATGGCTACACCTTC.